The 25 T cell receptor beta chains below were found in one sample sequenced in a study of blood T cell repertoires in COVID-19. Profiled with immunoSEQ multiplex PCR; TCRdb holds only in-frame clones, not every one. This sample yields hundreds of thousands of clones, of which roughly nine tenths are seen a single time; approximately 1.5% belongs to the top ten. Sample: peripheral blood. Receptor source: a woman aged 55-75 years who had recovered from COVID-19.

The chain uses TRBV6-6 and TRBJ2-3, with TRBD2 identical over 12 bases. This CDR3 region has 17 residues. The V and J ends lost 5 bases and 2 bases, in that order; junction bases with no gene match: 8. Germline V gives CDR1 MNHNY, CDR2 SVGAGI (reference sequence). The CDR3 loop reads CASSQLAGGLPTDTQYF. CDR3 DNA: TGTGCCAGCAGTCAACTAGCGGGGGGATTGCCCACAGATACGCAGTATTTT.

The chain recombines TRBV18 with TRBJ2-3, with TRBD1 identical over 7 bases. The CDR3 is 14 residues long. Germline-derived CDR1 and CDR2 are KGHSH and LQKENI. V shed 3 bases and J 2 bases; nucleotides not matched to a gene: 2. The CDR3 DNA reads TGTGCCAGCTCACCCGGACAGGACACAGATACGCAGTATTTT. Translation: CASSPGQDTDTQYF.

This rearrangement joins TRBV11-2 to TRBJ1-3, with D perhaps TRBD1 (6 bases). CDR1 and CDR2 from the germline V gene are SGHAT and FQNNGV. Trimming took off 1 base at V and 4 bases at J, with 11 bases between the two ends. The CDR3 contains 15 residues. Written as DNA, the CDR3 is TGTGCCAGCAGCTTAGGACAGGCCCAAGGAAACACCATATATTTT. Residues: CASSLGQAQGNTIYF.

CDR3 sequence: CASSPLGGGVTDTQYF. In nucleotides, the CDR3 is TGTGCCAGCAGCCCTCTGGGCGGGGGGGTTACAGATACGCAGTATTTT. This rearrangement joins TRBV11-2 to TRBJ2-3, with 9 bases that match TRBD2. CDR1 and CDR2 from the germline V gene are SGHAT and FQNNGV. V dropped 5 bases and J dropped 3; count of bases not matched to a gene: 9. This CDR3 has 16 amino acids.

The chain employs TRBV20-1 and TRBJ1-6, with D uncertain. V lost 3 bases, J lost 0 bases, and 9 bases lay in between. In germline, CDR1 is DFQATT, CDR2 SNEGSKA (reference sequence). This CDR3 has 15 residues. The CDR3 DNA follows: TGCAGTGCTAGTCTCCGGAGCTCCTATAATTCACCCCTCCACTTT. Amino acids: CSASLRSSYNSPLHF.

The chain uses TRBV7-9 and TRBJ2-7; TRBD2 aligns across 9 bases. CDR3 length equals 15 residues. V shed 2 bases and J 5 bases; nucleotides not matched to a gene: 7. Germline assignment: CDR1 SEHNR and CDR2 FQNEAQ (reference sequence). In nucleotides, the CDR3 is TGTGCCAGCAGCTTATCTAGCGGGGTGGTGGACGAGCAGTACTTC. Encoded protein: CASSLSSGVVDEQYF. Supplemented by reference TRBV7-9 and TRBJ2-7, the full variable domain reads DTGVSQNPRHKITKRGQNVTFRCDPISEHNRLYWYRQTLGQGPEFLTYFQNEAQLEKSRLLSDRFSAERPKGSFSTLEIQRTEQGDSAMYLCASSLSSGVVDEQYFGPGTRLTVT.

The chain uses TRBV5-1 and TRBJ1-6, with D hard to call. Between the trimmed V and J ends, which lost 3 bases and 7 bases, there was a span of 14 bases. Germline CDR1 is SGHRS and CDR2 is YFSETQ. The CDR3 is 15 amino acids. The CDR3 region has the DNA TGCGCCAGCAGCTCGGCGACTTCGGGAAATTCACCCCTCCACTTT. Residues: CASSSATSGNSPLHF.

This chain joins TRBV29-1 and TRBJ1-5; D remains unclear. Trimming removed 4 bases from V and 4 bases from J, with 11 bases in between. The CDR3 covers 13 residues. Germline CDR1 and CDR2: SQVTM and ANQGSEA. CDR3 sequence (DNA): TGCAGCGTTGCTGAGGGCCGGAATCAGCCCCAGCATTTT. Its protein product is CSVAEGRNQPQHF.

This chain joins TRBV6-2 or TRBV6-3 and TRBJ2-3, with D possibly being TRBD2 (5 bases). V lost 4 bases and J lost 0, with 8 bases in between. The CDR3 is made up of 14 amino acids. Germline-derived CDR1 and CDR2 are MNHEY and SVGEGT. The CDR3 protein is CASSWTPSTDTQYF. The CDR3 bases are TGTGCCAGCAGTTGGACTCCTAGCACAGATACGCAGTATTTT.

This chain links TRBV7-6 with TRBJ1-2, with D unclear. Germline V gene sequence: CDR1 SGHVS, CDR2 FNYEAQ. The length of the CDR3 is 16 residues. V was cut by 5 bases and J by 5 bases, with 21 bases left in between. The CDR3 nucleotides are TGTGCCAGCAGCCCCTTATCTGGGCCCCGGAGGTATGGCTACACCTTC. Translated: CASSPLSGPRRYGYTF.

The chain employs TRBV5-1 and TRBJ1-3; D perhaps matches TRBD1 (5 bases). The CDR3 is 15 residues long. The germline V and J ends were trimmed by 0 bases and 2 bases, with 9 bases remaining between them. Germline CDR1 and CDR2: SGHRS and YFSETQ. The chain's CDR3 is CASSLVQEPGNTIYF. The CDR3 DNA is TGCGCCAGCAGCTTGGTACAGGAACCTGGAAACACCATATATTTT.

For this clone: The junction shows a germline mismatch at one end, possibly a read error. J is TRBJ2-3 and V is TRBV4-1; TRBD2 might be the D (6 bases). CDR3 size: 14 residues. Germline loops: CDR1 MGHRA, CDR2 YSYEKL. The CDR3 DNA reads TGCGCCAGCAGCCAAGATTGGGGAGGCAAACCTGGGCATTTT. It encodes CASSQDWGGKPGHF.

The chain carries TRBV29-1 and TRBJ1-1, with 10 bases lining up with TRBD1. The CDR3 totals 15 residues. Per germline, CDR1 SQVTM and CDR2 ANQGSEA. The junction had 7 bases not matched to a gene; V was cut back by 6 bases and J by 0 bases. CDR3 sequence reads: CSVDGTGDLNTEAFF. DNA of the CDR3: TGCAGCGTGGACGGGACAGGGGACTTGAACACTGAAGCTTTCTTT.

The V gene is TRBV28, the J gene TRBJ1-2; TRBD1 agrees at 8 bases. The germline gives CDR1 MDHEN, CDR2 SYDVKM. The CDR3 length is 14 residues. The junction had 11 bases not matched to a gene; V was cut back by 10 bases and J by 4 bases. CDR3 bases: TGTGCCACCTCCCCGAACAGGGGGGGCTATGGCTACACCTTC. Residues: CATSPNRGGYGYTF.

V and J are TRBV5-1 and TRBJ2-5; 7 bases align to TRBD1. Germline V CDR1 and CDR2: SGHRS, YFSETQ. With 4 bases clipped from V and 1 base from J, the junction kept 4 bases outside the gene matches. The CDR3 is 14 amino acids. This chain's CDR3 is CASSRGQPQETQYF. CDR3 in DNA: TGCGCCAGCAGCCGGGGACAGCCCCAAGAGACCCAGTACTTC.

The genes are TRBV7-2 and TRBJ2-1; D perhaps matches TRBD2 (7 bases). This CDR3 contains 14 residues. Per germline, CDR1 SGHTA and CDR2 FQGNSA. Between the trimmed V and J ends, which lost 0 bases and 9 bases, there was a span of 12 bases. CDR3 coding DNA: TGTGCCAGCAGCTTAGCGGGGGGGCATGGTGAGCAGTTCTTC. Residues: CASSLAGGHGEQFF.

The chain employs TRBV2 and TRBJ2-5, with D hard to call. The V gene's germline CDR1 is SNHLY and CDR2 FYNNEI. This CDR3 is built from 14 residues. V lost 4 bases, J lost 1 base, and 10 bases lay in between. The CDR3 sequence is CASSVHAVQETQYF. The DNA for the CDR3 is TGTGCCAGCAGTGTTCATGCAGTCCAAGAGACCCAGTACTTC.

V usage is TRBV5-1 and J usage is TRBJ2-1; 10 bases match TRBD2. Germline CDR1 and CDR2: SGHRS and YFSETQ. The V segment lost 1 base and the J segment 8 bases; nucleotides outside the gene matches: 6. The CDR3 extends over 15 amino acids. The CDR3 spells CASSLRSGGGDEQFF. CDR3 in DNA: TGCGCCAGCAGCTTGAGGAGCGGGGGGGGCGATGAGCAGTTCTTC.

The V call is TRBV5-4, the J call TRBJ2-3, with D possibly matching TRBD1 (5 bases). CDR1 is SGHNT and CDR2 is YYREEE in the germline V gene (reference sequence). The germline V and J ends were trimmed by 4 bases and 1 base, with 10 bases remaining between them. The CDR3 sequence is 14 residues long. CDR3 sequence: CASSPGLRTDTQYF. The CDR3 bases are TGTGCCAGCAGCCCAGGGCTTCGCACAGATACGCAGTATTTT.

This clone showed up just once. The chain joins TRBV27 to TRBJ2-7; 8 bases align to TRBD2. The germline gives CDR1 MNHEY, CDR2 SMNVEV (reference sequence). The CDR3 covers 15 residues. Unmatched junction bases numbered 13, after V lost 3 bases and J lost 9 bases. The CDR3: CASSFSGSGGSWQYF. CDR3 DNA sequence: TGTGCCAGCAGTTTCTCCGGGAGCGGGGGCTCGTGGCAGTACTTC.

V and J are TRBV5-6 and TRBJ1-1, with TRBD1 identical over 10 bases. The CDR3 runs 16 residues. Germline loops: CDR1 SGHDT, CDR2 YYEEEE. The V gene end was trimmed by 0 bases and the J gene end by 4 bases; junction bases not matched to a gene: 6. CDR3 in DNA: TGTGCCAGCAGCTTGGTGGACAGGGGGGATATCACTGAAGCTTTCTTT. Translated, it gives CASSLVDRGDITEAFF.

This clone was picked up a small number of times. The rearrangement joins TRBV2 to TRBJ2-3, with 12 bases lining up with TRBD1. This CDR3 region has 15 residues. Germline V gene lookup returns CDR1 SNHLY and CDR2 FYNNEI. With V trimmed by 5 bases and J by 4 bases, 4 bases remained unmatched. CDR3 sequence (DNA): TGTGCCAGCAGTCTGGGACAGGGGGCGGCAGATACGCAGTATTTT. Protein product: CASSLGQGAADTQYF.

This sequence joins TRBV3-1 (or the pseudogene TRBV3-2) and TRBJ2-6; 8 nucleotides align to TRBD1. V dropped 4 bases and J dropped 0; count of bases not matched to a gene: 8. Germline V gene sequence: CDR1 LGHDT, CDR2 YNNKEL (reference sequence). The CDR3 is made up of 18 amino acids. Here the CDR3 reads CASSLLGDRNSGANVLTF. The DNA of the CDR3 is TGTGCCAGCAGCCTATTAGGGGACAGGAACTCTGGGGCCAACGTCCTGACTTTC.

The CDR3 nucleotides are TGTGCCAGCAGTTACTCGCCCAACTGGGATACGCAGTATTTT. As protein: CASSYSPNWDTQYF. J is TRBJ2-3 and V is TRBV6-2 or TRBV6-3; unclear D gene. CDR3 length equals 14 residues. Germline V gene data show CDR1 as MNHEY and CDR2 as SVGEGT. V was pared by 0 bases and J by 6 bases, with 10 bases between.

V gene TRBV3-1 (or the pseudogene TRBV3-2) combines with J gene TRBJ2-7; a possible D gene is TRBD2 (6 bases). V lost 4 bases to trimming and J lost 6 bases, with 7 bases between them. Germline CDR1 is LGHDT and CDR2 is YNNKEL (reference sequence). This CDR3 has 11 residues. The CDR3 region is CASSRRGEQYF. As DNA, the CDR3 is TGTGCCAGCAGCCGGAGGGGCGAGCAGTACTTC.